This T cell receptor (beta chain) was profiled in a study of STAT3 mutations in large granular lymphocyte leukemia. The trim removed 3 bases at V and 2 bases at J, leaving 6 bases unmatched. The CDR3 totals 15 residues. Germline CDR1 SGHNT, CDR2 YYREEE (reference sequence). General study points: In T-cell large granular lymphocyte leukemia, about half of patients showed multiple immunodominant subclonotypes.

Sequencing was performed with immunoSEQ multiplex PCR; in TCRdb, only in-frame clones are kept and a portion is missing. The sample holds approximately 10,000 clones, about 85% seen once. As regards this clone: Its antigen is not known.

V usage is TRBV5-4 and J usage is TRBJ2-5, with TRBD2 identical over 8 bases. The sequencing input was peripheral blood mononuclear cells. The TCR was taken from a man in his sixties with T-cell large granular lymphocyte leukemia. Some clones in this sample may be carry-over from other donors' samples. The CDR3 loop is CASSSATSGQETQYF. CDR3 bases: TGTGCCAGCAGCTCGGCAACTAGCGGACAAGAGACCCAGTACTTC.